What follows are 24 T cell receptor beta chains derived from one specimen sequenced in a study of T cell repertoires in cytomegalovirus infection. Their cognate antigens are unknown. From the reads, TCRdb called clonotypes with MiXCR, one entry per CDR3 protein. The table includes fewer than 1,000,000 distinct CDR3 sequences, roughly a third detected once. This material consisted of cultured CD8+ T cells from PBMCs, taken from culture after CMV antigen stimulation. The receptors were sampled from a human donor in good health (CMV status not recorded). Some clones in this sample may be carry-over from other donors' samples.

V is TRBV18 and J is TRBJ2-1, with TRBD1 as a possible D gene (6 bases). Germline V gene data show CDR1 as KGHSH and CDR2 as LQKENI. V dropped 5 bases and J dropped 3 bases, with 11 bases sitting between them. The CDR3 is made up of 14 amino acids. Here the CDR3 DNA reads TGTGCCAGCTCATTTCGGACAGACTACAATGAGCAGTTCTTC. Its protein is CASSFRTDYNEQFF. Looking up the rest from reference TRBV18 and TRBJ2-1 gives the full variable domain: NAGVMQNPRHLVRRRGQEARLRCSPMKGHSHVYWYRQLPEEGLKFMVYLQKENIIDESGMPKERFSAEFPKEGPSILRIQQVVRGDSAAYFCASSFRTDYNEQFFGPGTRLTVL.

The V gene is TRBV27, the J gene TRBJ2-1; 9 bases line up with TRBD2. CDR3 size: 15 residues. Germline V gene data show CDR1 as MNHEY and CDR2 as SMNVEV (reference sequence). V dropped 4 bases and J dropped 3; count of bases not matched to a gene: 4. CDR3 nucleotide sequence: TGTGCCAGCAGTTCCTCTAGCGGGGTCTACAATGAGCAGTTCTTC. Translating gives CASSSSSGVYNEQFF.

This clonotype was seen ten or more times. The chain joins TRBV27 to TRBJ1-5, with 8 bases lining up with TRBD1. V shed 2 bases and J 6 bases; nucleotides not matched to a gene: 3. The CDR3 has 14 amino acids. Germline V lookup: CDR1 MNHEY, CDR2 SMNVEV (reference sequence). The CDR3 here is CASSLQGAFQPQHF. CDR3 nucleotides: TGTGCCAGCAGTTTACAGGGGGCCTTTCAGCCCCAGCATTTT.

V gene TRBV15 combines with J gene TRBJ1-1; D is uncertain. Germline loops: CDR1 LNHNV, CDR2 YYDKDF (reference sequence). The CDR3 covers 15 residues. The V gene lost 0 bases and the J gene lost 5 bases, with 13 bases spanning the gap. The CDR3 protein is CATSRDQTAGTEAFF. Written as DNA, the CDR3 is TGTGCCACCAGCAGAGATCAGACGGCGGGAACTGAAGCTTTCTTT.

The CDR3 region is CASRDGGHPPGNTEAFF. DNA for the CDR3: TGTGCCAGCCGAGATGGGGGACACCCCCCCGGAAACACTGAAGCTTTCTTT. The chain carries TRBV5-4 and TRBJ1-1; D possibly corresponds to TRBD1 (6 bases). The CDR3 consists of 17 residues. Trimming left V 7 bases short and J 2 bases short, with 24 bases between. CDR1 and CDR2 from the germline V gene are SGHNT and YYREEE (reference sequence). The full variable domain, in which reference TRBV5-4 and TRBJ1-1 provide the parts outside the CDR3, is ETGVTQSPTHLIKTRGQQVTLRCSSQSGHNTVSWYQQALGQGPQFIFQYYREEENGRGNFPPRFSGLQFPNYSSELNVNALELDDSALYLCASRDGGHPPGNTEAFFGQGTRLTVV.

As concerns this clonotype: This may be a read error, as it is one base from a much larger clone. The CDR3 sequence is CASRPEVVKNIQYF. The CDR3 DNA reads TGTGCCAGCAGACCAGAGGTTGTCAAAAACATTCAGTACTTC. The J gene is TRBJ2-4, the V gene TRBV6-8; D gene ambiguous. V was trimmed by 6 bases and J by 3 bases, leaving 12 bases between them. This CDR3 region has 14 residues. Per the germline V gene, CDR1 is MNHGY and CDR2 is SAAAGT.

Regarding this clonotype: The junction does not match germline at one end; this may be a read error. J is TRBJ2-1 and V is TRBV7-6, with 13 bases that match TRBD2. CDR1 is SGHVS and CDR2 is FNYEAQ in the germline V gene. This CDR3 region has 13 residues. CDR3 nucleotides: TGTGCCAGCAGCCCTGGCCCCGGGACTAGCGGGGTCTTC. Encoded protein: CASSPGPGTSGVF. Full variable domain (remainder filled in from reference TRBV7-6 and TRBJ2-1): GAGVSQSPRYKVTKRGQDVALRCDPISGHVSLYWYRQALGQGPEFLTYFNYEAQQDKSGLPNDRFSAERPEGSISTLTIQRTEQRDSAMYRCASSPGPGTSGVFGPGTRLTVL.

There are a few counts of this clonotype. The chain links TRBV12-3 or TRBV12-4 to TRBJ2-1; TRBD2 matches at 8 bases. The ends lost 8 bases at V and 0 bases at J; junction bases unmatched: 9. The CDR3 covers 16 residues. This CDR3 is CASSGGGPSSYNEQFF. CDR3 nucleotides: TGTGCCAGCTCCGGGGGGGGGCCGAGCTCCTACAATGAGCAGTTCTTC.

The chain couples TRBV7-6 to TRBJ1-1; weak D call: TRBD1 (6 bases). CDR1 is SGHVS and CDR2 is FNYEAQ in the germline V gene. V was cut by 4 bases and J by 1 base, with 19 bases left in between. The CDR3 covers 17 residues. The CDR3 reads CASSSVRWQGKNTEAFF. The DNA for the CDR3 is TGTGCCAGCAGCTCCGTCCGATGGCAGGGGAAGAACACTGAAGCTTTCTTT.

The chain couples TRBV6-1 to TRBJ2-7; no clear D. V shed 2 bases and J shed 0 bases, with 8 bases lying between them. Per germline, CDR1 MNHNS and CDR2 SASEGT. The CDR3 runs to 14 residues. The CDR3 region is CASSEFQDSYEQYF. The CDR3, as DNA: TGTGCCAGCAGTGAATTCCAGGACTCCTACGAGCAGTACTTC.

This clonotype was seen only a few times. This chain links TRBV7-8 with TRBJ2-5; perhaps TRBD1 as D (5 bases). Trimming shortened V by 4 bases and J by 7 bases, and 13 bases separated the two germline ends. Germline values: CDR1 SGHVS, CDR2 FQNEAQ. This CDR3 region has 13 residues. Here the CDR3 DNA reads TGTGCCAGCAGCTCGGACATCAAGTGGACCCAGTACTTC. This translates into CASSSDIKWTQYF.

This clonotype was seen at least ten times. The chain employs TRBV12-3 or TRBV12-4 and TRBJ2-5, with D possibly being TRBD2 (6 bases). The CDR3 extends over 14 amino acids. Trimming took off 6 bases at V and 2 bases at J, with 13 bases between the two ends. CDR3 in DNA: TGTGCCAGCAGGTCGGGGGTTTTACAAGAGACCCAGTACTTC. As protein: CASRSGVLQETQYF.

The rearrangement links TRBV15 to TRBJ1-4; possible D gene TRBD1, 5 bases. With 3 bases removed from V and 7 bases from J, the gap between germline ends came to 15 bases. CDR3 length equals 15 residues. Germline CDR1 reads LNHNV; CDR2 reads YYDKDF (reference sequence). The CDR3 DNA follows: TGTGCCACCAGCAGGGACTGGGGGTCTATTGAAAAACTGTTTTTT. Translated: CATSRDWGSIEKLFF.

The chain combines TRBV7-3 with TRBJ1-1; D perhaps matches TRBD1 (5 bases). V was cut by 1 base and J by 3 bases, with 12 bases left in between. Germline assignment: CDR1 SGHTA and CDR2 FQGTGA. This CDR3 has 15 residues. As DNA, the CDR3 is TGTGCCAGCAGCTTAAATCCCAGGGCGGACACTGAAGCTTTCTTT. Protein product: CASSLNPRADTEAFF.

This clonotype was observed a few times. The chain carries TRBV7-8 and TRBJ1-1; no clear D gene. Germline CDR1 and CDR2: SGHVS and FQNEAQ. The CDR3 extends over 15 amino acids. Trimming pared 2 bases from V and 4 bases from J, leaving 14 bases between. CDR3 nucleotides: TGTGCCAGCAGCTTATTAGGACCAAGGAGCACTGAAGCTTTCTTT. Amino acids: CASSLLGPRSTEAFF.

The table lists this clonotype with many counts. The chain is built from TRBV28 and TRBJ1-5; the D is unclear. The CDR3 runs 11 residues. V was clipped by 2 bases and J by 7 bases, with 3 bases between them. Germline V CDR1 and CDR2: MDHEN, SYDVKM. The DNA of the CDR3 is TGTGCCAGCAGTTTAAAGCAGCCCCAGCATTTT. Encoded protein: CASSLKQPQHF.

This clonotype was counted ten times or more. The rearrangement links TRBV27 to TRBJ1-1, with D possibly matching TRBD1 (5 bases). The V gene lost 5 bases and the J gene lost 2 bases, with 9 bases spanning the gap. The germline V gene encodes CDR1 MNHEY and CDR2 SMNVEV (reference sequence). The CDR3 length is 13 residues. This CDR3 is CASSRGANTEAFF. In DNA, the CDR3 is TGTGCCAGCAGTCGTGGGGCTAACACTGAAGCTTTCTTT.

The table lists this clonotype with a few counts. The J gene is TRBJ1-2, the V gene TRBV7-9, with D hard to call. V was shortened by 1 base and J by 5 bases, with 11 bases between the two germline ends. This CDR3 has 14 residues. CDR1 and CDR2 (germline): SEHNR, FQNEAQ (reference sequence). CDR3 in amino acids: CASSLEAAVYGYTF. The DNA of the CDR3 is TGTGCCAGCAGCTTAGAGGCGGCAGTTTATGGCTACACCTTC.

This sequence joins TRBV6-2 or TRBV6-3 and TRBJ2-7; a possible D gene is TRBD1 (5 bases). The CDR3 sequence is 13 residues long. The V end lost 5 bases, the J end lost 4 bases, and 12 bases lay between the germline ends. Germline assignment: CDR1 MNHEY and CDR2 SVGEGT. The CDR3 DNA reads as TGTGCCAGCAGTCCCCAGGGTTTGTACGAGCAGTACGTC. Translating gives CASSPQGLYEQYV.

Only a few counts were recorded for this clonotype. The chain joins TRBV5-6 to TRBJ2-7, with 11 bases aligning to TRBD2. Trimming cost V 4 bases and J 3 bases; bases outside gene matches: 6. Looked up from germline, CDR1 is SGHDT and CDR2 is YYEEEE. The CDR3 loop spans 15 amino acids. The CDR3 DNA is TGTGCCAGCAGCGGAACTAGCGGGGGAATCTACGAGCAGTACTTC. Its translation is CASSGTSGGIYEQYF.

The V call is TRBV19, the J call TRBJ2-5, with D maybe TRBD1 (7 bases). CDR1 and CDR2 (germline): LNHDA, SQIVND (reference sequence). This CDR3 contains 13 residues. CDR3 loop: CVSKGGGKETQYF. The CDR3 DNA reads as TGTGTCAGCAAAGGAGGGGGCAAGGAGACCCAGTACTTC. Filled out from reference TRBV19 and TRBJ2-5, the complete variable domain reads DGGITQSPKYLFRKEGQNVTLSCEQNLNHDAMYWYRQDPGQGLRLIYYSQIVNDFQKGDIAEGYSVSREKKESFPLTVTSAQKNPTAFYLCVSKGGGKETQYFGPGTRLLVL.

The chain uses TRBV5-6 and TRBJ1-2; D call uncertain. CDR3 length: 12 amino acids. Trimming took off 6 bases at V and 0 bases at J, with 6 bases between the two ends. The V gene's germline CDR1 is SGHDT and CDR2 YYEEEE. The CDR3 spells CASTEANYGYTF. CDR3 DNA: TGTGCCAGCACGGAAGCTAACTATGGCTACACCTTC. The whole variable domain, remainder taken from reference TRBV5-6 and TRBJ1-2, is DAGVTQSPTHLIKTRGQQVTLRCSPKSGHDTVSWYQQALGQGPQFIFQYYEEEERQRGNFPDRFSGHQFPNYSSELNVNALLLGDSALYLCASTEANYGYTFGSGTRLTVV.

In its sample, this clonotype was seen a few times. The chain has TRBV10-3 and TRBJ1-2; D call uncertain. This CDR3 spans 11 amino acids. Germline V gives CDR1 ENHRY, CDR2 SYGVKD. V gave up 8 bases and J gave up 6 bases, with 10 bases separating them. The CDR3 here is CAISRMDGYTF. CDR3 coding DNA: TGTGCCATCTCCCGGATGGATGGCTACACCTTC.

This rearrangement joins TRBV7-4 to TRBJ1-1, with D perhaps TRBD1 (6 bases). This CDR3 is 15 amino acids long. Trimming shortened V by 5 bases and J by 10 bases, and 23 bases separated the two germline ends. The germline V gene has CDR1 SGHVT and CDR2 SQSDAQ. As DNA, the CDR3 is TGTGCCAGCAGCATGGGACCGGGACATCCGGCTGGAGCTTTCTTT. Translating gives CASSMGPGHPAGAFF. The complete variable domain, with remaining parts taken from reference TRBV7-4 and TRBJ1-1, reads GAGVSQSPRYKVAKRGRDVALRCDSISGHVTLYWYRQTLGQGSEVLTYSQSDAQRDKSGRPSGRFSAERPERSVSTLKIQRTEQGDSAVYLCASSMGPGHPAGAFFGQGTRLTVV.